This T cell receptor (beta chain) was observed in a study of technical replicates of blood from several donors. Produced via immunoSEQ multiplex PCR; TCRdb's table is partial and in-frame only. The table has around 53,000 clones, roughly 86% seen once; the top ten hold roughly 5.3%. CDR1 and CDR2 from the germline V gene are SGHTS and YDEGEE. V gave up 4 bases and J gave up 2 bases, with 17 bases separating them. The CDR3 sequence is 16 residues long. J is TRBJ2-3 and V is TRBV5-8; possibly TRBD1 for D (6 bases). The clonotype was recovered from a human donor in good health. Some clones in this sample may be carry-over from other donors' samples. Material for sequencing was PBMCs. In DNA, the CDR3 is TGTGCCAGCAGCACCGAGTGGGGGCTCTACACAGATACGCAGTATTTT. Its protein product is CASSTEWGLYTDTQYF.